The clone carrying this TCR beta chain was counted many times. J gave up 5 bases and V 5 bases, and 6 bases lay outside the gene matches. The CDR3 totals 15 residues. This sample was taken from a study of T-cell reconstitution after alpha-beta-depleted transplantation in children. As it was prepared, the TCRbeta library received unique molecular identifiers. TCRdb redid the calling of the PCR reads with MiXCR, one entry per CDR3 protein. The sample has 250,000 to 400,000 distinct CDR3 sequences, approximately 23% seen once. The rearrangement uses TRBV12-3 or TRBV12-4 and TRBJ2-2; 9 bases fit TRBD1. Source: PBMCs, mostly from graft donor cells, taken 180 days after TCRalphabeta/CD19-depleted stem cell transplant. This TCR came from a male patient aged 10 to 17 who had a stem cell transplant for acute lymphoblastic leukemia, so the T cells may come from the graft donor. The CDR3, as DNA: TGTGCCAGCAGTGCCGGGACAGGGAGGACCGGGGAGCTGTTTTTT. It codes for CASSAGTGRTGELFF.